The next 32 T cell receptor beta chains were all read from a single sample in a study of T-cell reconstitution after alpha-beta-depleted transplantation in children. Library preparation (for TCRbeta) was performed with unique molecular identifiers. TCRdb reprocessed the PCR reads with MiXCR, giving one entry per CDR3 protein. The table has around 960,000 distinct CDR3 sequences, roughly 31% seen once. Sequences were derived from PBMCs, mostly from graft donor cells, sampled 360 days after TCRalphabeta/CD19-depleted stem cell transplant. The origin of the receptors is a boy in the first two years of life who had a stem cell transplant for SCID, so the T cells may come from the graft donor.

V gene TRBV20-1 combines with J gene TRBJ2-3, with 11 bases that match TRBD2. Germline assignment: CDR1 DFQATT and CDR2 SNEGSKA (reference sequence). J lost 2 bases, V lost 3 bases, and 4 bases had no gene match. The CDR3 is 15 residues long. The CDR3 DNA sequence: TGCAGTGCTAGCCTAGCGGGGGGAATCACAGATACGCAGTATTTT. Translating it yields CSASLAGGITDTQYF.

V and J are TRBV20-1 and TRBJ1-5; D remains unclear. Trimming removed 3 bases at V and 1 base at J, with 10 bases between. This CDR3 region has 14 residues. Germline CDR1 DFQATT, CDR2 SNEGSKA (reference sequence). CDR3 sequence: CSASMGISNQPQHF. The CDR3 region has the DNA TGCAGTGCTAGTATGGGTATCAGCAATCAGCCCCAGCATTTT.

The rearrangement links TRBV7-9 to TRBJ1-1; D ambiguous. Germline values: CDR1 SEHNR, CDR2 FQNEAQ (reference sequence). The CDR3 has 15 residues. Trimming pared 3 bases from V and 5 bases from J, leaving 16 bases between. CDR3 loop: CASSLMVRAGTEAFF. CDR3 DNA sequence: TGTGCCAGCAGCTTGATGGTCCGAGCCGGGACTGAAGCTTTCTTT.

The chain uses TRBV5-1 and TRBJ2-3, with 13 nucleotides matching TRBD2. CDR1 and CDR2 from the germline V gene are SGHRS and YFSETQ. V dropped 4 bases and J dropped 5; count of bases not matched to a gene: 13. The CDR3 has 18 amino acids. This CDR3 reads CASSGPGLAGTPGDTQYF. DNA for the CDR3: TGCGCCAGCAGCGGACCGGGACTAGCGGGGACCCCAGGAGATACGCAGTATTTT. Full variable domain (missing parts from reference TRBV5-1 and TRBJ2-3): KAGVTQTPRYLIKTRGQQVTLSCSPISGHRSVSWYQQTPGQGLQFLFEYFSETQRNKGNFPGRFSGRQFSNSRSEMNVSTLELGDSALYLCASSGPGLAGTPGDTQYFGPGTRLTVL.

This clonotype was detected ten times or more. J is TRBJ2-3 and V is TRBV7-2; 10 bases map to TRBD2. From germline, CDR1 is SGHTA and CDR2 FQGNSA. The CDR3 extends over 16 amino acids. V gave up 5 bases and J gave up 0 bases; unmatched junction bases: 5. The CDR3 is CASSPTGLASTDTQYF. CDR3 bases: TGTGCCAGCAGCCCAACGGGACTAGCGAGCACAGATACGCAGTATTTT.

This clonotype was recorded many times. The V and J genes are TRBV7-2 and TRBJ1-3; D is undetermined. V shed 4 bases and J shed 4 bases, with 11 bases lying between them. The CDR3 runs 14 residues. CDR1 is SGHTA and CDR2 is FQGNSA in the germline V gene. The CDR3, as DNA: TGTGCCAGCAGCTGGTCGGACCAAGGAAACACCATATATTTT. Translation gives CASSWSDQGNTIYF. Variable domain in full (rest from reference TRBV7-2 and TRBJ1-3): GAGVSQSPSNKVTEKGKDVELRCDPISGHTALYWYRQSLGQGLEFLIYFQGNSAPDKSGLPSDRFSAERTGGSVSTLTIQRTQQEDSAVYLCASSWSDQGNTIYFGEGSWLTVV.

This clonotype was counted between two and nine times. The rearrangement uses TRBV5-6 and TRBJ2-7; TRBD1 matches at 7 bases. The length of the CDR3 is 15 residues. Unmatched junction bases numbered 3, after V lost 0 bases and J lost 0 bases. From germline, CDR1 is SGHDT and CDR2 YYEEEE. The CDR3 DNA follows: TGTGCCAGCAGCTTGGTAGGGACAGTCTCCTACGAGCAGTACTTC. Encoded protein: CASSLVGTVSYEQYF.

Many counts were recorded for this clonotype. The rearrangement uses TRBV10-3 and TRBJ2-7, with D possibly matching TRBD1 (5 bases). This CDR3 is built from 12 residues. The V and J ends lost 6 bases and 0 bases respectively, with 6 bases between them. Germline CDR1 and CDR2: ENHRY and SYGVKD. The CDR3 protein is CAISRDSYEQYF. DNA for the CDR3: TGTGCCATCAGCAGGGACTCCTACGAGCAGTACTTC.

This chain connects TRBV5-5 to TRBJ2-7; D is undetermined. Germline V CDR1 and CDR2: SGHKS, YYEKEE (reference sequence). The V end was cut by 2 bases, the J end by 3 bases, with 12 bases between. This CDR3 region has 14 residues. The CDR3 nucleotides are TGTGCCAGCAGCTTAGGGCAGCCACACTACGAGCAGTACTTC. It codes for CASSLGQPHYEQYF. Combining the CDR3 with reference TRBV5-5 and TRBJ2-7 gives the whole variable domain DAGVTQSPTHLIKTRGQQVTLRCSPISGHKSVSWYQQVLGQGPQFIFQYYEKEERGRGNFPDRFSARQFPNYSSELNVNALLLGDSALYLCASSLGQPHYEQYFGPGTRLTVT.

V and J are TRBV20-1 and TRBJ2-3, with TRBD2 identical over 8 bases. The CDR3 totals 15 residues. The germline V gene encodes CDR1 DFQATT and CDR2 SNEGSKA (reference sequence). The junction had 9 bases not matched to a gene; V was cut back by 1 base and J by 6 bases. CDR3 sequence: CSARVAGGQRDTQYF. CDR3 bases: TGCAGTGCTAGAGTTGCGGGGGGCCAGAGGGATACGCAGTATTTT.

This clonotype turned up a few times. Its ends do not fully match the called genes, so a read error is possible. The chain uses TRBV6-2 or TRBV6-3 and TRBJ1-5, with 7 bases lining up with TRBD1. Looked up from germline, CDR1 is MNHEY and CDR2 is SVGEGT. The CDR3 sequence is 16 residues long. CDR3 amino acids: CASSPMTGKRTQTQHF. CDR3 coding DNA: TGTGCCAGCAGTCCGATGACAGGGAAAAGGACTCAGACCCAGCATTTT.

This clonotype was seen a few times. This sequence joins TRBV4-1 and TRBJ2-1; 10 nucleotides agree with TRBD2. The ends lost 4 bases at V and 4 bases at J; junction bases unmatched: 7. Looked up from germline, CDR1 is MGHRA and CDR2 is YSYEKL. There are 16 residues in the CDR3. The CDR3 is CASSLSGTSAYNEQFF. CDR3 nucleotides: TGCGCCAGCAGCCTATCCGGGACTAGCGCGTACAATGAGCAGTTCTTC.

This rearrangement joins TRBV6-1 to TRBJ1-2; tentatively, D is TRBD1 (5 bases). Germline CDR1 is MNHNS and CDR2 is SASEGT. The length of the CDR3 is 14 residues. V shed 4 bases and J shed 5 bases, with 14 bases lying between them. The CDR3 spells CASSATGGGYGYTF. CDR3 DNA sequence: TGTGCCAGCAGTGCTACAGGTGGGGGGTATGGCTACACCTTC.

This clonotype was seen at least ten times. The V gene is TRBV10-3, the J gene TRBJ2-2; D is perhaps TRBD2 (5 bases). The CDR3 contains 18 residues. Trimming took off 2 bases at V and 4 bases at J, with 20 bases between the two ends. Germline V gene sequence: CDR1 ENHRY, CDR2 SYGVKD. CDR3 in amino acids: CAISEGSWGFAGTGELFF. CDR3 DNA: TGTGCCATCAGTGAGGGAAGTTGGGGATTCGCGGGCACCGGGGAGCTGTTTTTT.

V usage is TRBV4-3 and J usage is TRBJ2-7; D unclear. The CDR3 spans 15 residues. Germline assignment: CDR1 LGHNA and CDR2 YSLEER. V lost 4 bases, J lost 5 bases, and 18 bases lay in between. The CDR3, as DNA: TGCGCCAGCAGCCCGCTAACGGCAGCTCCAAACGAGCAGTACTTC. Translating gives CASSPLTAAPNEQYF.

The genes are TRBV12-3 or TRBV12-4 and TRBJ2-4; weak D call: TRBD1 (6 bases). V dropped 5 bases and J dropped 8 bases, with 16 bases sitting between them. This CDR3 spans 14 amino acids. CDR3 in amino acids: CASSLPHREHIQYF. Written as DNA, the CDR3 is TGTGCCAGCAGTCTACCCCACAGGGAGCACATTCAGTACTTC.

Worth noting for this clonotype: A read error may produce the germline difference seen at one junction end. The chain is built from TRBV20-1 and TRBJ2-1; no clear D gene. Germline CDR1 reads DFQATT; CDR2 reads SNEGSKA (reference sequence). The CDR3 covers 11 residues. CDR3 residues: CSAGDYNEQFF. The DNA for the CDR3 is TGCAGTGCTGGAGATTACAATGAGCAGTTCTTC.

This clonotype came up once. The chain carries TRBV29-1 and TRBJ1-1; D unclear. V was pared by 6 bases and J by 1 base, with 9 bases between. CDR3 length: 12 amino acids. The germline gives CDR1 SQVTM, CDR2 ANQGSEA. Written as DNA, the CDR3 is TGCAGCGTCGGGGTGGCGAACACTGAAGCTTTCTTT. It translates to CSVGVANTEAFF. Full variable domain (rest looked up from reference TRBV29-1 and TRBJ1-1): SAVISQKPSRDICQRGTSLTIQCQVDSQVTMMFWYRQQPGQSLTLIATANQGSEATYESGFVIDKFPISRPNLTFSTLTVSNMSPEDSSIYLCSVGVANTEAFFGQGTRLTVV.

V gene TRBV29-1 combines with J gene TRBJ2-5; 8 nucleotides align to TRBD2. With V trimmed by 6 bases and J by 5 bases, 8 bases remained unmatched. The CDR3 contains 13 residues. CDR1 and CDR2 from the germline V gene are SQVTM and ANQGSEA. CDR3 sequence (DNA): TGCAGCGTCCTCCGGGGGGGCAGGGAGACCCAGTACTTC. It specifies CSVLRGGRETQYF.

The chain uses TRBV30 and TRBJ1-3; TRBD1 is a possible D gene (5 bases). Germline V gene sequence: CDR1 GTSNPN, CDR2 SVGIG (reference sequence). CDR3 length: 15 amino acids. With 2 bases removed from V and 0 bases from J, the gap between germline ends came to 11 bases. Here the CDR3 DNA reads TGTGCCTGGAGTCTCGGGACGTCCTCTGGAAACACCATATATTTT. The encoded protein is CAWSLGTSSGNTIYF.

This clonotype was detected a few times. V and J are TRBV6-1 and TRBJ2-5; D gene uncertain. With 10 bases removed from V and 5 bases from J, the gap between germline ends came to 17 bases. CDR1 and CDR2 from the germline V gene are MNHNS and SASEGT. The CDR3 contains 13 residues. CDR3 residues: CATFSSLGETQYF. DNA of the CDR3: TGTGCCACCTTTTCGTCCCTGGGGGAGACCCAGTACTTC.

To note about this clonotype: The junction differs from germline at one of its ends, possibly a read error. The chain combines TRBV2 with TRBJ2-6; either TRBD1 or TRBD2 may supply D (5 bases each). The CDR3 has 13 residues. In germline, CDR1 is SNHLY, CDR2 FYNNEI. CDR3: CASSESGGNVLTF. The CDR3 DNA reads TGTGCCAGCAGTGAATCTGGGGGCAACGTCCTGACTTTC. The entire variable domain, with the rest obtained from reference TRBV2 and TRBJ2-6, is as follows: EPEVTQTPSHQVTQMGQEVILRCVPISNHLYFYWYRQILGQKVEFLVSFYNNEISEKSEIFDDQFSVERPDGSNFTLKIRSTKLEDSAMYFCASSESGGNVLTFGAGSRLTVL.

The chain employs TRBV28 and TRBJ2-1; the match to TRBD2 covers 13 bases. Germline V lookup: CDR1 MDHEN, CDR2 SYDVKM. The CDR3 contains 18 residues. V trimming: 5 bases; J trimming: 1 base; junction bases outside the gene matches: 8. The CDR3 loop reads CASSTYGLAGESYNEQFF. In DNA, the CDR3 is TGTGCCAGCAGTACCTACGGACTAGCGGGGGAGTCCTACAATGAGCAGTTCTTC.

The rearrangement links TRBV15 to TRBJ1-1, with D uncertain. There are 15 residues in the CDR3. V lost 1 base and J 3 bases, leaving 12 bases between the germline ends. In germline, CDR1 is LNHNV, CDR2 YYDKDF (reference sequence). The CDR3 sequence: CATSRVEWVYTEAFF. CDR3 bases: TGTGCCACCAGCAGAGTTGAATGGGTTTACACTGAAGCTTTCTTT.

A note on this clonotype: Mismatch with germline at one junction end may stem from a read error. The CDR3: CASRLSGQYTDTQYF. The CDR3 coding sequence is TGTGCCAGCCGTTTAAGCGGACAGTACACAGATACGCAGTATTTT. The gene calls are TRBV12-3 or TRBV12-4 and TRBJ2-3, with D possibly matching TRBD1 (6 bases). The CDR3 spans 15 residues.

The chain couples TRBV24-1 to TRBJ1-1; D gene ambiguous. V dropped 6 bases and J dropped 2 bases, with 9 bases sitting between them. CDR1 and CDR2 from the germline V gene are KGHDR and SFDVKD. The length of the CDR3 is 13 residues. In DNA form, the CDR3 reads TGTGCCACCAGTCTTCAGGAAAACACTGAAGCTTTCTTT. It translates to CATSLQENTEAFF.

This clonotype was picked up a small number of times. The chain carries TRBV5-1 and TRBJ1-3; weak D call: TRBD1 (6 bases). The CDR3 contains 16 residues. Trimming stripped 3 bases from V and 4 bases from J, with 17 bases between. In germline, CDR1 is SGHRS, CDR2 YFSETQ. This CDR3 is CASSWRIGDNGNTIYF. The CDR3, as DNA: TGCGCCAGCAGCTGGCGGATTGGGGACAACGGAAACACCATATATTTT.

V and J are TRBV7-2 and TRBJ2-4, with 10 bases that match TRBD1. This CDR3 comprises 16 residues. After removal of 4 bases from V and 6 bases from J, the junction contained 9 bases not matched to a gene. The V gene's germline CDR1 is SGHTA and CDR2 FQGNSA. The CDR3 coding sequence is TGTGCCAGCAGCTATGACAGGGGGCGGCTTGGAAACATTCAGTACTTC. Its translation: CASSYDRGRLGNIQYF. The variable domain in full, completed from reference TRBV7-2 and TRBJ2-4, reads GAGVSQSPSNKVTEKGKDVELRCDPISGHTALYWYRQSLGQGLEFLIYFQGNSAPDKSGLPSDRFSAERTGGSVSTLTIQRTQQEDSAVYLCASSYDRGRLGNIQYFGAGTRLSVL.

This chain joins TRBV5-1 and TRBJ2-5; D perhaps matches TRBD1 (6 bases). Germline V gene data show CDR1 as SGHRS and CDR2 as YFSETQ. V gave up 4 bases and J gave up 2 bases, with 12 bases separating them. The CDR3 runs 14 residues. CDR3 bases: TGCGCCAGCAGCGTTAACAGGGAACAAGAGACCCAGTACTTC. Translated, it gives CASSVNREQETQYF.

The rearrangement uses TRBV7-9 and TRBJ1-2, with D unclear. The germline V and J ends were trimmed by 1 base and 8 bases, with 17 bases remaining between them. Germline-derived CDR1 and CDR2 are SEHNR and FQNEAQ (reference sequence). The CDR3 loop spans 15 amino acids. CDR3 coding DNA: TGTGCCAGCAGCTTAGAAGGACGGGCCCCAAGGGGCTACACCTTC. Its translation: CASSLEGRAPRGYTF.

J is TRBJ1-5 and V is TRBV28, with a weak D call TRBD1 (6 bases). Trimming removed 3 bases at V and 13 bases at J, with 19 bases between. CDR3 size: 14 residues. CDR1 and CDR2 from the germline V gene are MDHEN and SYDVKM. In nucleotides, the CDR3 is TGTGCCAGCAGTTTGCCGGTTGTACAAGGGGGTCAGCATTTT. Its translation: CASSLPVVQGGQHF.

This clonotype occurred many times. V usage is TRBV27 and J usage is TRBJ2-3; D gene ambiguous. The CDR3 runs to 13 residues. Trimming shortened V by 4 bases and J by 2 bases, and 7 bases separated the two germline ends. The germline V gene encodes CDR1 MNHEY and CDR2 SMNVEV (reference sequence). The CDR3 DNA follows: TGTGCCAGCAGTTACTCATACACAGATACGCAGTATTTT. Protein: CASSYSYTDTQYF.